The 30 T cell receptor beta chains listed next were all sequenced from one sample in a study of breast tumors, draining lymph nodes, adjacent tissues. Each CDR3 protein is one row after TCRdb ran MiXCR on the multiplex PCR reads. This sample has fewer than 200,000 distinct CDR3 sequences; 30% to 35% occur once, and the top ten carry 4% to 5.5%. Samples came from axillary lymph nodes draining the breast cancer. Material for sequencing was axillary lymph node tissue. The source of these receptors is a female donor with breast cancer. Some clones in this sample may be carry-over from other donors' samples.

Comment on this clonotype: A single base separates this from a much larger clone, so it may be a read error. The chain employs TRBV20-1 and TRBJ2-1, with 10 bases lining up with TRBD2. Germline V gives CDR1 DFQATT, CDR2 SNEGSKA (reference sequence). The V segment lost 0 bases and the J segment 3 bases; nucleotides outside the gene matches: 8. The CDR3 is 17 residues long. The CDR3 reads CSARDFLAGAYYNEQFF. As DNA, the CDR3 is TGCAGTGCTAGAGACTTTCTAGCGGGGGCATACTACAATGAGCAGTTCTTC.

V is TRBV20-1 and J is TRBJ2-5, with D possibly matching TRBD2 (7 bases). Germline values: CDR1 DFQATT, CDR2 SNEGSKA (reference sequence). CDR3 length equals 14 residues. Trimming took off 3 bases at V and 9 bases at J, with 20 bases between the two ends. CDR3: CSARGRGSNQPQYF. CDR3 sequence (DNA): TGCAGTGCTAGGGGGAGGGGGAGCAATCAGCCCCAGTACTTC.

This clonotype was counted many times. This rearrangement joins TRBV6-5 to TRBJ1-5; 9 nucleotides agree with TRBD1. Germline lookup yields CDR1 MNHEY and CDR2 SVGAGI. V trimming: 6 bases; J trimming: 3 bases; junction bases outside the gene matches: 6. This CDR3 spans 15 amino acids. CDR3 sequence reads: CASSSGTGPNQPQHF. CDR3 sequence (DNA): TGTGCCAGCAGCTCCGGGACAGGGCCCAATCAGCCCCAGCATTTT.

Many counts were recorded for this clonotype. The chain is built from TRBV19 and TRBJ2-5; 7 bases match TRBD1. From germline, CDR1 is LNHDA and CDR2 SQIVND (reference sequence). The trim removed 5 bases at V and 2 bases at J, leaving 2 bases unmatched. The CDR3 is 13 amino acids. The CDR3 bases are TGTGCCAGTAGTCAACAGGGGCAAGAGACCCAGTACTTC. Its translation: CASSQQGQETQYF.

V gene TRBV20-1 combines with J gene TRBJ1-1; 8 nucleotides align to TRBD1. The length of the CDR3 is 14 residues. The germline CDR1 and CDR2 sequences are DFQATT and SNEGSKA (reference sequence). The trim removed 6 bases at V and 3 bases at J, leaving 9 bases unmatched. The CDR3 protein is CSAPPGGVDTEAFF. The CDR3 DNA is TGCAGTGCCCCCCCAGGGGGCGTCGACACTGAAGCTTTCTTT.

The table lists this clonotype with a few counts. The rearrangement links TRBV7-9 to TRBJ2-1, with TRBD1 as a possible D gene (6 bases). The V gene's germline CDR1 is SEHNR and CDR2 FQNEAQ (reference sequence). CDR3 length equals 18 residues. Trimming removed 5 bases from V and 3 bases from J, with 23 bases in between. The CDR3 is CASSPTITGMAFYNEQFF. In DNA form, the CDR3 reads TGTGCCAGCAGCCCCACCATTACAGGGATGGCTTTCTACAATGAGCAGTTCTTC.

The genes are TRBV7-6 and TRBJ1-3; 9 bases agree with TRBD1. There are 18 residues in the CDR3. Per the germline V gene, CDR1 is SGHVS and CDR2 is FNYEAQ. V gave up 2 bases and J gave up 1 base; unmatched junction bases: 9. CDR3 nucleotides: TGTGCCAGCAGCTTAACCGGACAGGGGACGCCGTCTGGAAACACCATATATTTT. Its protein is CASSLTGQGTPSGNTIYF.

This clonotype came up many times. This sequence joins TRBV19 and TRBJ1-5; 11 bases are shared with TRBD1. This CDR3 region has 15 residues. Germline CDR1 reads LNHDA; CDR2 reads SQIVND (reference sequence). V gave up 4 bases and J gave up 5 bases; unmatched junction bases: 4. DNA of the CDR3: TGTGCCAGTAGTACGGACAGGGGGCGAGATCAGCCCCAGCATTTT. It encodes CASSTDRGRDQPQHF.

The chain has TRBV6-2 or TRBV6-3 and TRBJ1-2; 7 nucleotides agree with TRBD1. The germline V gene encodes CDR1 MNHEY and CDR2 SVGEGT. The CDR3 length is 12 residues. With 6 bases clipped from V and 6 bases from J, the junction kept 4 bases outside the gene matches. The CDR3 region is CASRQGLNGYTF. As DNA, the CDR3 is TGTGCCAGCAGACAGGGGCTGAATGGCTACACCTTC.

This clonotype was seen more than once but under ten times. The chain employs TRBV28 and TRBJ2-7; 9 nucleotides align to TRBD1. Germline assignment: CDR1 MDHEN and CDR2 SYDVKM. With V trimmed by 0 bases and J by 3 bases, 9 bases remained unmatched. The CDR3 is 17 residues long. The CDR3 coding sequence is TGTGCCAGCAGTTTATGGGGGGGGGACAGGGCCGACTACGAGCAGTACTTC. Amino acid sequence: CASSLWGGDRADYEQYF.

This clonotype was picked up many times. CDR3 amino acids: CASSSSWRPGVSGNTIYF. The CDR3 DNA reads TGCGCCAGCAGCTCGTCCTGGAGACCGGGTGTCTCTGGAAACACCATATATTTT. The chain has TRBV5-1 and TRBJ1-3, with D uncertain. CDR1 is SGHRS and CDR2 is YFSETQ in the germline V gene. The CDR3 contains 18 residues. Deletions cut 3 bases from V and 0 bases from J, with 19 bases between.

This clonotype was observed at least ten times. The V and J genes are TRBV29-1 and TRBJ2-2, with 10 bases fitting TRBD1. The CDR3 runs to 14 residues. V was clipped by 6 bases and J by 2 bases; unmatched bases: 3. Germline CDR1 is SQVTM and CDR2 is ANQGSEA. In DNA, the CDR3 is TGCAGCGTGGAGACAGGGGGCAACACCGGGGAGCTGTTTTTT. Translating it yields CSVETGGNTGELFF.

This clonotype was seen just once. V usage is TRBV18 and J usage is TRBJ2-1, with 14 bases aligning to TRBD2. CDR3 size: 17 residues. With 1 base clipped from V and 4 bases from J, the junction kept 3 bases outside the gene matches. Germline-derived CDR1 and CDR2 are KGHSH and LQKENI. The CDR3 is CASSPRTSGGWYNEQFF. Written as DNA, the CDR3 is TGTGCCAGCTCACCACGGACTAGCGGGGGGTGGTACAATGAGCAGTTCTTC. Filled out from reference TRBV18 and TRBJ2-1, the complete variable domain reads NAGVMQNPRHLVRRRGQEARLRCSPMKGHSHVYWYRQLPEEGLKFMVYLQKENIIDESGMPKERFSAEFPKEGPSILRIQQVVRGDSAAYFCASSPRTSGGWYNEQFFGPGTRLTVL.

This clonotype was seen many times. This sequence joins TRBV7-2 and TRBJ2-7, with 9 bases matching TRBD1. The CDR3 is 19 residues long. With V trimmed by 3 bases and J by 2 bases, 17 bases remained unmatched. Germline V gene lookup returns CDR1 SGHTA and CDR2 FQGNSA. CDR3 loop: CASSFRLTNRDRATYEQYF. CDR3 DNA sequence: TGTGCCAGCAGCTTTCGCCTCACAAACCGGGACAGGGCAACCTACGAGCAGTACTTC.

Concerning this clonotype: Since a much larger clone is just one base distant, this may be a read error. V is TRBV30 and J is TRBJ2-1, with TRBD2 identical over 13 bases. The J segment lost 8 bases and the V segment lost 7 bases, leaving 8 bases of the junction unmatched. Germline V gene lookup returns CDR1 GTSNPN and CDR2 SVGIG (reference sequence). The CDR3 sequence is 14 residues long. CDR3 nucleotide sequence: TGTGCCTTGTTGGGACTAGCGGGAAGGGATGAGCAGTTCTTC. Translation: CALLGLAGRDEQFF.

The sample holds many counts of this clonotype. The chain recombines TRBV9 with TRBJ2-7, with a possible D match to TRBD2 (7 bases). This CDR3 is built from 15 residues. CDR1 is SGDLS, CDR2 YYNGEE, per germline. V lost 0 bases and J lost 5, with 15 bases in between. CDR3 nucleotide sequence: TGTGCCAGCAGCGTAGAGGGGGAGGGTAGGGACGAGCAGTACTTC. Its translation is CASSVEGEGRDEQYF.

This clonotype was observed at least ten times. The chain uses TRBV14 and TRBJ2-5; no definite D call. Germline values: CDR1 SGHDN, CDR2 FVKESK. V dropped 4 bases and J dropped 4 bases, with 19 bases sitting between them. There are 16 residues in the CDR3. The CDR3 reads CASSPDVQRVGETQYF. CDR3 DNA: TGTGCCAGCAGCCCAGACGTCCAAAGGGTCGGAGAGACCCAGTACTTC.

There are a few counts of this clonotype. This rearrangement joins TRBV6-8 to TRBJ1-6, with 8 positions matching TRBD1. J gave up 6 bases and V 5 bases, and 18 bases lay outside the gene matches. The CDR3 is made up of 19 amino acids. Looked up from germline, CDR1 is MNHGY and CDR2 is SAAAGT. The CDR3 DNA follows: TGTGCCAGCAGTCTTGGCCCCACTGCAGGGGGCATTTCTAATTCACCCCTCCACTTT. Its protein product is CASSLGPTAGGISNSPLHF.

Of note for this clonotype: It may be a read error: a sequence one base away is much more abundant. The chain uses TRBV5-1 and TRBJ2-1, with D possibly being TRBD1 or TRBD2 (6 bases each). CDR1 is SGHRS and CDR2 is YFSETQ in the germline V gene. The CDR3 totals 14 residues. The CDR3 coding sequence is TGCGCCAGCAGCCCCCGCCGGGGGCCCAATGGGCAGTTCTTC. The encoded protein is CASSPRRGPNGQFF.

About this clonotype: This may be a read error, as it is one base from a much larger clone. The V and J genes are TRBV10-3 and TRBJ2-4, with 9 bases identical to TRBD2. V lost 5 bases to trimming and J lost 1 base; unmatched junction nucleotides: 6. There are 16 residues in the CDR3. CDR1 and CDR2 from the germline V gene are ENHRY and SYGVKD. The CDR3 coding sequence is TGTGCCATCAGTCCGAGCGGGAGGTCTGCCAAAAACATTCAGTACTTC. This encodes CAISPSGRSAKNIQYF.

The chain has TRBV12-5 and TRBJ1-4, with a weak D call TRBD1 (5 bases). There are 14 residues in the CDR3. The V gene's germline CDR1 is LGHNT and CDR2 FRNRAP. Trimming removed 6 bases from V and 7 bases from J, with 15 bases in between. The CDR3 nucleotides read TGTGCTAGTGGACCCGGGACGGTAGCTGAAAAACTGTTTTTT. Translating gives CASGPGTVAEKLFF.

This clonotype was detected only a few times. This chain links TRBV5-5 with TRBJ2-7; 7 bases line up with TRBD2. Trimming removed 4 bases from V and 3 bases from J; junction bases left unmatched: 13. The CDR3 consists of 16 residues. Germline V lookup: CDR1 SGHKS, CDR2 YYEKEE (reference sequence). CDR3 sequence (DNA): TGTGCCAGCAGCCCCGGGCGGGGAGGGAGCATCTACGAGCAGTACTTC. Protein: CASSPGRGGSIYEQYF.

This clonotype was seen many times. CDR3 nucleotides: TGCAGTGCTAGAAACCCCCAAGGACACAATGAGCAGTTCTTC. Translation: CSARNPQGHNEQFF. V is TRBV20-1 and J is TRBJ2-1; D is unresolved. From germline, CDR1 is DFQATT and CDR2 SNEGSKA (reference sequence). V was pared by 2 bases and J by 5 bases, with 13 bases between. The CDR3 is made up of 14 amino acids.

This clonotype was observed a few times. The genes are TRBV6-1 and TRBJ1-2; TRBD1 aligns across 10 bases. J was trimmed by 6 bases and V by 5 bases; bases with no gene match: 6. The CDR3 has 14 residues. From germline, CDR1 is MNHNS and CDR2 SASEGT. In nucleotides, the CDR3 is TGTGCCAGCAGTATTACCGGGACAGGGGATGGCTACACCTTC. Protein product: CASSITGTGDGYTF.

This clonotype was counted at least ten times. The CDR3 DNA sequence: TGTGCCAGCAGCGTTAGCGGGGTGCTCAGCACAGATACGCAGTATTTT. Its translation: CASSVSGVLSTDTQYF. This chain links TRBV5-8 with TRBJ2-3; TRBD2 matches at 8 bases. Germline-derived CDR1 and CDR2 are SGHTS and YDEGEE. The V gene end was trimmed by 4 bases and the J gene end by 0 bases; junction bases not matched to a gene: 7. The CDR3 has 16 residues.

In its sample, this clonotype was seen once. The rearrangement joins TRBV7-2 to TRBJ2-6; D gene ambiguous. The CDR3 has 16 amino acids. The germline CDR1 and CDR2 sequences are SGHTA and FQGNSA. V lost 1 base and J 1 base, leaving 8 bases between the germline ends. CDR3 residues: CASSLGGSSGANVLTF. In DNA form, the CDR3 reads TGTGCCAGCAGCTTAGGCGGTAGTTCTGGGGCCAACGTCCTGACTTTC.

This clonotype was detected many times. The rearrangement uses TRBV6-5 and TRBJ1-6, with D perhaps TRBD1 (6 bases). Germline CDR1 and CDR2: MNHEY and SVGAGI. V was trimmed by 6 bases and J by 0 bases, leaving 15 bases between them. The CDR3 extends over 17 amino acids. The CDR3, as DNA: TGTGCCAGCAGCTCAGACAGGCCGAGCTCCTATAATTCACCCCTCCACTTT. Residues: CASSSDRPSSYNSPLHF.

In the case of this clonotype: Given a much more abundant clone one base away, this may be a read error. The chain employs TRBV20-1 and TRBJ2-3; 13 bases align to TRBD2. V gave up 3 bases and J gave up 7 bases; unmatched junction bases: 10. Germline V CDR1 and CDR2: DFQATT, SNEGSKA (reference sequence). The length of the CDR3 is 16 residues. The DNA for the CDR3 is TGCAGTGCTAGTGACGGGACTAGCGGGACTTCGAATACGCAGTATTTT. It is translated as CSASDGTSGTSNTQYF.

This clonotype was recorded at least ten times. The rearrangement joins TRBV27 to TRBJ1-2, with TRBD1 as a possible D gene (5 bases). The germline V gene has CDR1 MNHEY and CDR2 SMNVEV (reference sequence). V lost 4 bases, J lost 5 bases, and 14 bases lay in between. The CDR3 length is 14 residues. CDR3 amino acids: CASSSTENLYGYTF. The CDR3 DNA sequence: TGTGCCAGCAGTTCGACAGAGAATCTATATGGCTACACCTTC.

This clonotype was seen ten or more times. The J gene is TRBJ2-7, the V gene TRBV9; D could derive from TRBD1 or TRBD2 (5 bases each). V gave up 0 bases and J gave up 4 bases, with 14 bases separating them. In germline, CDR1 is SGDLS, CDR2 YYNGEE. The CDR3 extends over 15 amino acids. CDR3 residues: CASSVVPGPRYEQYF. CDR3 coding DNA: TGTGCCAGCAGCGTAGTCCCGGGGCCTAGGTACGAGCAGTACTTC.